Included here is one TCR beta chain sequence, with context. There is no known antigen for this receptor. No qualities accompany the bases; no much larger clone lies one base away. This sample was included in a study of T cell responses to AZD1222 COVID-19 vaccine (dated by TCRdb to the early 2020s). Turning to the overall study: A total of 233 trial participants underwent TCR sequencing, of whom around 200 received two doses of AZD1222 and around 26 received two doses of the MenACWY control vaccine. Trial participants were enrolled into age subgroups of 18-55, 56-69 and 70-plus years, which contained about 150, 28 and 57 TCR-sequenced participants, respectively. Study-wide conclusions, independent of this receptor: Epitopes outside the regions mutated in the B.1.351 and B.1.1.7 variants were reportedly recognized by nearly half of the unique spike-specific TCRs. Conclusions about previously exposed vaccinees were limited because only a handful of AZD1222 recipients were SARS-CoV-2 seropositive at baseline. In the small 56-69-year group, the increase in depth fell short of significance, most likely because of low power. Most participants were white British and females outnumbered males, and the authors suggested that clonal diversity may have been underestimated. CD4 TCRs associated with the vaccine covered the entire spike protein, and the dominant responses were in regions 160-218 and 743-854. After two AZD1222 doses, spike-specific TCR breadth and depth were significantly higher than at day 0 and than in MenACWY recipients. Because no day 14 peak-response samples were available, the repertoires could be characterized only after the peak T cell response.

The meaning of the sample's time point label: about 28 days (+/-7) after the second vaccine dose. AZD1222 recipients given second doses at about 4 weeks or at about 12 weeks were pooled, since spike-specific TCR depth and breadth were not found to differ between the two schedules. Vaccinee samples came from UK trials COV001 and COV002, including a single-blind randomized controlled phase 2/3 trial of AZD1222 (ChAdOx1 nCoV-19) in healthy adults. For TCRbeta chain sequencing, PBMC samples from trial participants were taken at day 0 and at day 28 after the second dose. The CDR3 regions of human TCRbeta chains were subjected to immunosequencing. The authors processed their data as follows. TCRs in the repertoires were compared against a reference library of SARS-CoV-2-specific TCRs that had been generated with the MIRA antigen-specificity platform. Breadth was defined as the fraction of unique TCRs that were SARS-CoV-2-associated, and depth was defined as the fraction of total T cells that were SARS-CoV-2-associated. Using the MIRA data, each spike-specific TCR was mapped to the spike region that the TCR reacts to and placed in a CD4 or CD8 class. Log10-transformed breadth and depth values were compared by one-way ANOVA with Sidak's multiple comparisons tests. Here the immuneACCESS table is served through TCRdb, limited to in-frame sequences with V and J called. Missing clones are a known gap in these copies; in checked studies unresolved V genes cover under half, and the rest lacks a known reason. The D gene and trimming were derived from the DNA, and the V and J assignments and clone size from that table. This sample holds 150,000 or so clones; around 93% were observed only once. The ten most abundant clones make up roughly 3.8% of the sample.

Inclusive of the bounding cysteine and phenylalanine, the CDR3 is 14 residues long. Only CDR3 DNA is held: 42 bases, read in frame from base 1. CDR1 and CDR2 are drawn from the germline V gene: SGHTA, FQGNSA. V was cut back by 1 base and J by 0 bases, leaving a gap of 6 bases between them. The sample here was peripheral blood, taken 28 days after the second AZD1222 dose. The source of this sequence is an adult who received the AZD1222 COVID-19 vaccine. The chain uses TRBV7-2 and TRBJ1-1; matching of 6 bases hints at TRBD1 as the D gene. The nucleotide sequence is TGTGCCAGCAGCTTAGACAGGGTGAACACTGAAGCTTTCTTT. This yields the protein CASSLDRVNTEAFF.